This paragraph reports one T cell receptor (beta chain). A Seattle source enrolled patients during active infection and followed them longitudinally. V was pared by 2 bases and J by 5 bases, with 15 bases between. The germline V gene has CDR1 PRHDT and CDR2 FYEKMQ (reference sequence). The CDR3 runs 16 residues. The entry originates in a study of blood T cell repertoires in COVID-19. Background on the study: Samples taken during acute and convalescent COVID-19 were collected in the United States, Italy and Spain.

Generated by immunoSEQ multiplex PCR, the TCRdb table keeps only in-frame clones and is missing some. The data contain about 370,000 clones, 70% to 90% of them singletons. The genes are TRBV13 and TRBJ2-2, with D possibly matching TRBD1 (5 bases). This receptor was obtained from a woman in her twenties or thirties with COVID-19, enrolled during active disease. The sequencing sample was made of peripheral blood. The CDR3 loop is CASSLMAGPRTGELFF. The DNA of the CDR3 is TGTGCCAGCAGCTTAATGGCAGGGCCGAGAACCGGGGAGCTGTTTTTT.